The T cell receptor (beta chain) under discussion was sequenced for a study of cytomegalovirus exposure and HLA in healthy donors. Overall study: There were around 100 million unique TCR beta sequences, drawn from about 190 million T cells, in an earlier analysis. Study-wide results and limits: In a later analysis, TCR beta V- and J-gene trimming was associated with a missense DCLRE1C variant.

This clone was detected once. Its antigen is still unknown. The CDR3 runs 14 residues. Germline CDR1 reads MGHRA; CDR2 reads YSYEKL. With 0 bases removed from V and 6 bases from J, the gap between germline ends came to 9 bases. The PCR contained 60 Vbeta and 13 Jbeta primers. Generated by immunoSEQ multiplex PCR, the TCRdb table keeps only in-frame clones and is missing some. The sample has about 110,000 clones; roughly four fifths are singletons. Material: PBMCs. The chain links TRBV4-1 to TRBJ1-5; D gene ambiguous. The TCR originated in a young woman in good health and CMV-seronegative. The CDR3 sequence is CASSQEGGIQPQHF. The CDR3 bases are TGCGCCAGCAGCCAAGAAGGCGGGATTCAGCCCCAGCATTTT.